Presented here are 22 T cell receptor beta chains from one specimen sequenced in a study of long-term antiretroviral therapy in people with HIV (dated by TCRdb to between 2020 and 2023). The immunoSEQ hsTCRB v3.0 assay was used at survey level resolution to sequence the TRB variable region. The clones in this table, taken by TCRdb from immuneACCESS, are in-frame only. Not every clone is retained; where verified, under half of the shortfall comes from an unresolved V gene, and the cause of the rest is unknown. For this sample there are tens of thousands of clones; 85% to 95% appear just once. 2% to 2.5% of the sample comes from the top ten. The specimen was unsorted PBMCs, collected just over 9 years after starting antiretroviral therapy. The receptors here all came from a man aged 30 to 39 with HIV.

V and J are TRBV10-1 and TRBJ2-1; 7 nucleotides match TRBD2. The length of the CDR3 is 14 residues. The germline CDR1 and CDR2 sequences are WNHNN and SYGVQD (reference sequence). With 6 bases clipped from V and 9 bases from J, the junction kept 11 bases outside the gene matches. The CDR3 DNA reads TGCGCCAGCAGACCCAGGCGGGGGATTGGTGAGCAGTTCTTC. Amino acid sequence: CASRPRRGIGEQFF.

The chain uses TRBV11-1 and TRBJ2-1; D unresolved. CDR1 and CDR2 from the germline V gene are SGHAT and FQDESV (reference sequence). The CDR3 consists of 12 residues. The ends were cut back, 3 bases at V and 6 bases at J, with 6 bases in the middle. This chain's CDR3 is CASSFGRNEQFF. As DNA, the CDR3 is TGTGCCAGCAGCTTCGGTCGCAATGAGCAGTTCTTC.

The genes are TRBV7-2 and TRBJ2-7, with TRBD2 matching over 10 bases. The CDR3 extends over 14 amino acids. Trimming took 5 bases from V and 8 from J; bases not matched to a gene: 9. Germline values: CDR1 SGHTA, CDR2 FQGNSA. DNA for the CDR3: TGTGCCAGCAGCCCTCCCTTAGCGGGGGGCCAGCAGTACTTC. This gives the protein CASSPPLAGGQQYF.

The CDR3 is CASSFRDSSHYGYTF. The CDR3 DNA reads TGTGCCAGCAGCTTCAGAGACTCTTCACACTATGGCTACACCTTC. The chain carries TRBV5-6 and TRBJ1-2, with D unclear. CDR3 size: 15 residues. The germline V and J ends were trimmed by 2 bases and 3 bases, with 14 bases remaining between them. Germline CDR1 and CDR2: SGHDT and YYEEEE. Drawing the rest from reference TRBV5-6 and TRBJ1-2, the complete variable domain is DAGVTQSPTHLIKTRGQQVTLRCSPKSGHDTVSWYQQALGQGPQFIFQYYEEEERQRGNFPDRFSGHQFPNYSSELNVNALLLGDSALYLCASSFRDSSHYGYTFGSGTRLTVV.

The rearrangement links TRBV21-1 to TRBJ1-5. TRBV21-1 is deemed a pseudogene. The CDR3 is 16 amino acids. The CDR3 DNA sequence: TGTGCCAAGGGGCCGGAGGGACGGAATGGCAATCAGCCCCAGCATTTT. Protein: CAKGPEGRNGNQPQHF.

The rearrangement joins TRBV7-6 to TRBJ2-7; 8 bases map to TRBD1. CDR3 size: 13 residues. Germline V gives CDR1 SGHVS, CDR2 FNYEAQ. V shed 8 bases, J shed 5 bases, and the junction held 8 bases outside the gene matches. This CDR3 is CASRTGNGHEQYF. The CDR3, as DNA: TGTGCCAGCCGGACAGGGAACGGCCACGAGCAGTACTTC.

The chain has TRBV28 and TRBJ1-2; D call uncertain. CDR3 length: 11 residues. V shed 8 bases and J shed 4 bases, with 8 bases lying between them. Germline assignment: CDR1 MDHEN and CDR2 SYDVKM. The CDR3 region is CASGDRYGYTF. The CDR3 DNA follows: TGTGCCAGCGGCGACCGCTATGGCTACACCTTC.

Details on this clone: Compared with germline, one end of the junction differs, possibly owing to a read error. The rearrangement joins TRBV11-2 to TRBJ1-2, with TRBD1 as a possible D gene (6 bases). The CDR3 spans 13 residues. Germline CDR1 and CDR2: SGHAT and FQNNGV. CDR3 sequence reads: CASSLGGNYGYTF. The CDR3 nucleotides read TGTGCCAGCAGTTTAGGGGGGAACTATGGCTACACCTTC.

DNA of the CDR3: TGCGCCAGCAGCTTGGATTGGGGATCTAACTATGGCTACACCTTC. Translation gives CASSLDWGSNYGYTF. The V call is TRBV5-1, the J call TRBJ1-2; D is unclear. Germline CDR1 SGHRS, CDR2 YFSETQ. V was cut by 0 bases and J by 0 bases, with 9 bases left in between. CDR3 length equals 15 residues.

This chain connects TRBV5-1 to TRBJ2-5, with 8 bases fitting TRBD2. Germline-derived CDR1 and CDR2 are SGHRS and YFSETQ. The CDR3 covers 17 residues. The V segment lost 4 bases and the J segment 5 bases; nucleotides outside the gene matches: 16. This CDR3 reads CASSPWRGAPHMETQYF. As DNA, the CDR3 is TGCGCCAGCAGCCCCTGGCGGGGGGCTCCCCATATGGAGACCCAGTACTTC. Variable domain in full (rest from reference TRBV5-1 and TRBJ2-5): KAGVTQTPRYLIKTRGQQVTLSCSPISGHRSVSWYQQTPGQGLQFLFEYFSETQRNKGNFPGRFSGRQFSNSRSEMNVSTLELGDSALYLCASSPWRGAPHMETQYFGPGTRLLVL.

CDR3 in amino acids: CASSPSRVLYTEAFF. The CDR3 DNA follows: TGTGCCAGCAGCCCCTCCAGGGTTTTGTACACTGAAGCTTTCTTT. The chain uses TRBV7-3 and TRBJ1-1, with a possible D match to TRBD1 (5 bases). The CDR3 consists of 15 residues. V was cut by 5 bases and J by 3 bases, with 16 bases left in between. CDR1 SGHTA and CDR2 FQGTGA come from the germline V gene. Looking up the rest from reference TRBV7-3 and TRBJ1-1 gives the full variable domain: GAGVSQTPSNKVTEKGKYVELRCDPISGHTALYWYRQSLGQGPEFLIYFQGTGAADDSGLPNDRFFAVRPEGSVSTLKIQRTERGDSAVYLCASSPSRVLYTEAFFGQGTRLTVV.

DNA of the CDR3: TGTGCCAGTAGCCCAGGAATCGGACAGGAAACCTACGAGCAGTACTTC. Encoded protein: CASSPGIGQETYEQYF. The J gene is TRBJ2-7, the V gene TRBV19; 7 bases match TRBD1. V shed 6 bases and J 2 bases; nucleotides not matched to a gene: 13. The CDR3 is made up of 16 amino acids. From germline, CDR1 is LNHDA and CDR2 SQIVND (reference sequence).

In the case of this clone: This is likely a read error, given that the CDR3 carries no conserved phenylalanine or tryptophan at its end. It is unclear where the CDR3 begins or ends on the DNA, so no DNA is shown, and the CDR3 is as TCRdb lists it. The rearrangement uses TRBV30 and TRBJ2-7; the D call of TRBD1 is as the table states it, not checked on the DNA. The CDR3 is 9 residues long, counting both termini. From germline, CDR1 is GTSNPN and CDR2 SVGIG (reference sequence). The CDR3 here is CAWRAGQGG.

J is TRBJ1-5 and V is TRBV27; 9 nucleotides align to TRBD1. V was clipped by 5 bases and J by 2 bases; unmatched bases: 13. In germline, CDR1 is MNHEY, CDR2 SMNVEV (reference sequence). This CDR3 spans 18 amino acids. CDR3 bases: TGTGCCAGCAGTCTCGCATGGGGACAGGGTCGCGGCAATCAGCCCCAGCATTTT. This sequence encodes CASSLAWGQGRGNQPQHF.

This clone was recorded once. The chain couples TRBV30 to TRBJ2-7; D ambiguous. Per the germline V gene, CDR1 is GTSNPN and CDR2 is SVGIG (reference sequence). Trimming took 0 bases from V and 0 from J, leaving 12 bases between them. This CDR3 is built from 15 residues. The CDR3 nucleotides are TGTGCCTGGAGTGTACCCCCCCTTAGCTCCTACGAGCAGTACTTC. Translating it yields CAWSVPPLSSYEQYF.

In DNA, the CDR3 is TGTGCCTATATGACAGGGCCGGGCACCGGGGAGCTGTTTTTT. Its protein is CAYMTGPGTGELFF. V and J are TRBV30 and TRBJ2-2; TRBD1 aligns across 7 bases. Germline CDR1 GTSNPN, CDR2 SVGIG (reference sequence). J was trimmed by 4 bases and V by 7 bases; bases with no gene match: 9. The CDR3 spans 14 residues.

By frequency in the sample, this clone is large. This chain links TRBV27 with TRBJ2-5, with TRBD2 matching over 15 bases. The CDR3 is 19 residues long. From germline, CDR1 is MNHEY and CDR2 SMNVEV (reference sequence). J gave up 3 bases and V 5 bases, and 13 bases lay outside the gene matches. Here the CDR3 reads CASSLGLAGGIAPKETQYF. The DNA for the CDR3 is TGTGCCAGCAGTCTCGGACTAGCGGGGGGGATCGCCCCAAAAGAGACCCAGTACTTC.

The rearrangement links TRBV5-8 to TRBJ2-7; 7 positions match TRBD1. Germline loops: CDR1 SGHTS, CDR2 YDEGEE. J gave up 4 bases and V 7 bases, and 11 bases lay outside the gene matches. CDR3 length equals 14 residues. Here the CDR3 DNA reads TGTGCCAGCGGTCCCCGGGACAGAGCGTACGAGCAGTACTTC. Its translation: CASGPRDRAYEQYF. The variable domain in full, completed from reference TRBV5-8 and TRBJ2-7, reads EAGVTQSPTHLIKTRGQQATLRCSPISGHTSVYWYQQALGLGLQFLLWYDEGEERNRGNFPPRFSGRQFPNYSSELNVNALELEDSALYLCASGPRDRAYEQYFGPGTRLTVT.

The CDR3 sequence: CASSLLHESGTQYF. CDR3 DNA sequence: TGTGCCAGCAGCTTACTACACGAAAGCGGGACCCAGTACTTC. J is TRBJ2-5 and V is TRBV5-6; D perhaps matches TRBD2 (5 bases). V lost 2 bases, J lost 7 bases, and 15 bases lay in between. The CDR3 contains 14 residues. Germline CDR1 is SGHDT and CDR2 is YYEEEE.

For the CDR3, the DNA is TGTGCCAGCAGCTTAGAGGCGTGGTGGCCCCAGCATTTT. It encodes CASSLEAWWPQHF. This chain links TRBV11-2 with TRBJ1-5; no clear D gene. The V end was cut by 0 bases, the J end by 9 bases, with 9 bases between. This CDR3 is built from 13 residues. CDR1 and CDR2 (germline): SGHAT, FQNNGV.

The genes are TRBV18 and TRBJ2-7; the match to TRBD1 covers 8 bases. The V segment lost 2 bases and the J segment 1 base; nucleotides outside the gene matches: 7. Germline CDR1 is KGHSH and CDR2 is LQKENI. CDR3 length: 16 residues. The CDR3 nucleotides read TGTGCCAGCTCACCAACCGCAACAGGGGGTTCCTACGAGCAGTACTTC. The encoded protein is CASSPTATGGSYEQYF.

This clone was seen just once. The chain employs TRBV19 and TRBJ1-5, with TRBD1 matching 11 bases. This CDR3 spans 15 amino acids. The trim removed 2 bases at V and 6 bases at J, leaving 3 bases unmatched. CDR1 LNHDA and CDR2 SQIVND come from the germline V gene (reference sequence). The chain's CDR3 is CASSIMGQGVQPQHF. CDR3 DNA sequence: TGTGCCAGTAGTATAATGGGACAGGGGGTTCAGCCCCAGCATTTT.